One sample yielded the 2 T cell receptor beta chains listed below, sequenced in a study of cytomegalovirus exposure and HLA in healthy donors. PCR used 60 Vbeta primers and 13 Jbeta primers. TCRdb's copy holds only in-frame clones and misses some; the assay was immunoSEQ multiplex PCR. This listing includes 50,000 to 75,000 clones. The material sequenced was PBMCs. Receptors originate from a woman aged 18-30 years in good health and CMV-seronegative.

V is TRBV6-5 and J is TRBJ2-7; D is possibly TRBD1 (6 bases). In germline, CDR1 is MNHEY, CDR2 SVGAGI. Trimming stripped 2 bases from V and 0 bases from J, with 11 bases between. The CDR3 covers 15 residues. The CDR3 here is CASSYGTPSSYEQYF. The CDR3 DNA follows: TGTGCCAGCAGTTACGGGACACCCAGCTCCTACGAGCAGTACTTC.

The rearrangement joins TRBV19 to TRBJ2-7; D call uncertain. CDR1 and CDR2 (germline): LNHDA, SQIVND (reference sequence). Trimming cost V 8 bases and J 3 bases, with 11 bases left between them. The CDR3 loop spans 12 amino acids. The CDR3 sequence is CASGVNNYEQYF. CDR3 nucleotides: TGTGCCAGTGGAGTAAACAACTACGAGCAGTACTTC.